Shown below are 19 T cell receptor beta chains from a single sample sequenced in a study of T cell responses to AZD1222 COVID-19 vaccine. Clones were sequenced by immunoSEQ multiplex PCR, and TCRdb holds only the in-frame ones, with some missing. Among approximately 67,000 clones listed, roughly 85% were seen once. Sequencing used peripheral blood, obtained 28 days after the second AZD1222 dose. The receptors here all came from an adult who received the AZD1222 COVID-19 vaccine.

This chain uses TRBV7-2 with TRBJ2-3, with 10 positions matching TRBD1. Trimming at V came to 1 base and at J to 4 bases, leaving 11 bases not matched to a gene. The CDR3 is 18 residues long. The germline V gene has CDR1 SGHTA and CDR2 FQGNSA. Written as DNA, the CDR3 is TGTGCCAGCAGCTTAGTAGGAGGGGCGGGACAGGGGTCAGATACGCAGTATTTT. Translating gives CASSLVGGAGQGSDTQYF. Supplemented by reference TRBV7-2 and TRBJ2-3, the full variable domain reads GAGVSQSPSNKVTEKGKDVELRCDPISGHTALYWYRQSLGQGLEFLIYFQGNSAPDKSGLPSDRFSAERTGGSVSTLTIQRTQQEDSAVYLCASSLVGGAGQGSDTQYFGPGTRLTVL.

The chain links TRBV6-5 to TRBJ2-2, with D tentatively TRBD1 (5 bases). The length of the CDR3 is 14 residues. Germline lookup yields CDR1 MNHEY and CDR2 SVGAGI. V was trimmed by 2 bases and J by 5 bases, leaving 9 bases between them. CDR3 region: CASSYGQLTGELFF. In DNA, the CDR3 is TGTGCCAGCAGTTACGGACAACTAACCGGGGAGCTGTTTTTT.

This sequence joins TRBV24-1 and TRBJ2-5; D call uncertain. CDR1 is KGHDR, CDR2 SFDVKD, per germline. The V end was cut by 6 bases, the J end by 3 bases, with 31 bases between. The CDR3 sequence is 20 residues long. In DNA form, the CDR3 reads TGTGCCACCAGTCCTACACTTCGGATCGGACCGAAACCCCCTAAAGAGACCCAGTACTTC. It specifies CATSPTLRIGPKPPKETQYF.

CDR3 amino acids: CSVTSDGGQREQFF. CDR3 nucleotides: TGCAGCGTTACCTCGGACGGGGGGCAGCGTGAGCAGTTCTTC. J is TRBJ2-1 and V is TRBV29-1; tentative D call: TRBD2 (7 bases). This CDR3 comprises 14 residues. CDR1 SQVTM and CDR2 ANQGSEA come from the germline V gene. The V end was cut by 5 bases, the J end by 9 bases, with 20 bases between.

This chain links TRBV18 with TRBJ1-6; 10 bases match TRBD1. The CDR3 loop spans 16 amino acids. The trim removed 4 bases at V and 5 bases at J, leaving 5 bases unmatched. Germline V gene data show CDR1 as KGHSH and CDR2 as LQKENI. The DNA of the CDR3 is TGTGCCAGCTCACTCGGGACAGGGGAGAATAATTCACCCCTCCACTTT. Translated, it gives CASSLGTGENNSPLHF.

The V gene is TRBV29-1, the J gene TRBJ1-1; D is uncertain. Per germline, CDR1 SQVTM and CDR2 ANQGSEA. The CDR3 spans 12 residues. The V end was cut by 3 bases, the J end by 3 bases, with 8 bases between. The CDR3 loop is CSVDSQYTEAFF. The CDR3 nucleotides read TGCAGCGTTGACAGTCAGTACACTGAAGCTTTCTTT. The whole variable domain, filled in from reference TRBV29-1 and TRBJ1-1, reads SAVISQKPSRDICQRGTSLTIQCQVDSQVTMMFWYRQQPGQSLTLIATANQGSEATYESGFVIDKFPISRPNLTFSTLTVSNMSPEDSSIYLCSVDSQYTEAFFGQGTRLTVV.

This chain joins TRBV19 and TRBJ2-7; D may be TRBD1 (6 bases). Germline CDR1 and CDR2: LNHDA and SQIVND (reference sequence). Trimming took 7 bases from V and 2 from J, leaving 12 bases between them. This CDR3 contains 13 residues. The CDR3 is CASTPQGAYEQYF. The DNA of the CDR3 is TGTGCCAGTACCCCACAGGGAGCCTACGAGCAGTACTTC.

The chain employs TRBV7-2 and TRBJ1-2; weak D call: TRBD1 (6 bases). The CDR3 has 12 residues. V lost 5 bases to trimming and J lost 7 bases, with 11 bases between them. CDR1 and CDR2 from the germline V gene are SGHTA and FQGNSA. In DNA form, the CDR3 reads TGTGCCAGCAGCACAGGAGGGGGTGGCTACACCTTC. It specifies CASSTGGGGYTF.

This clone has a handful of counts. The rearrangement uses TRBV10-3 and TRBJ2-5, with 8 bases lining up with TRBD1. Germline V lookup: CDR1 ENHRY, CDR2 SYGVKD. The CDR3 is 15 residues long. V lost 7 bases to trimming and J lost 4 bases; unmatched junction nucleotides: 11. The DNA for the CDR3 is TGTGCCATCAATCCTGGACAGGGATCCCGAGAGACCCAGTACTTC. Protein sequence: CAINPGQGSRETQYF.

This chain uses TRBV29-1 with TRBJ2-6; 7 bases fit TRBD1. V trimming: 5 bases; J trimming: 4 bases; junction bases outside the gene matches: 20. CDR1 and CDR2 (germline): SQVTM, ANQGSEA. This CDR3 is 19 amino acids long. CDR3 coding DNA: TGCAGCGTTTCCAACTCGAGAGGGGGCGGCGCACCCGGGGCCAACGTCCTGACTTTC. Encoded protein: CSVSNSRGGGAPGANVLTF.

The V call is TRBV7-9, the J call TRBJ2-7, with 7 bases fitting TRBD2. V lost 4 bases and J lost 5; bases outside the gene matches: 5. The germline CDR1 and CDR2 sequences are SEHNR and FQNEAQ (reference sequence). This CDR3 contains 13 residues. CDR3 residues: CASSSGGLDEQYF. The CDR3 nucleotides are TGTGCCAGCAGCTCCGGGGGGTTGGACGAGCAGTACTTC.

The gene calls are TRBV29-1 and TRBJ2-3; TRBD2 agrees at 8 bases. Germline V gene sequence: CDR1 SQVTM, CDR2 ANQGSEA. The V segment lost 4 bases and the J segment 6 bases; nucleotides outside the gene matches: 12. CDR3 length: 15 residues. Written as DNA, the CDR3 is TGCAGCGTTGCGGATAGCGGGATACTGTTGGATACGCAGTATTTT. This translates into CSVADSGILLDTQYF.

The chain has TRBV19 and TRBJ1-1; 7 bases map to TRBD1. Germline assignment: CDR1 LNHDA and CDR2 SQIVND (reference sequence). V lost 4 bases and J lost 5; bases outside the gene matches: 7. This CDR3 spans 14 amino acids. As DNA, the CDR3 is TGTGCCAGTAGTAATCAGGGGGGATGGACTGAAGCTTTCTTT. Amino acid sequence: CASSNQGGWTEAFF.

The chain joins TRBV6-2 or TRBV6-3 to TRBJ1-5; D gene uncertain. V was cut by 6 bases and J by 7 bases, with 7 bases left in between. Germline V gene sequence: CDR1 MNHEY, CDR2 SVGEGT. The CDR3 has 11 amino acids. This CDR3 is CASSHGQPQHF. DNA of the CDR3: TGTGCCAGCAGCCACGGGCAGCCCCAGCATTTT.

The chain employs TRBV11-2 and TRBJ1-4; tentatively, D is TRBD1 (5 bases). The CDR3 contains 15 residues. Per the germline V gene, CDR1 is SGHAT and CDR2 is FQNNGV. V lost 1 base, J lost 5 bases, and 11 bases lay in between. The CDR3 spells CASSLVGTQNEKLFF. For the CDR3, the DNA is TGTGCCAGCAGCTTAGTAGGGACGCAAAATGAAAAACTGTTTTTT.

The genes are TRBV9 and TRBJ1-2; D is possibly TRBD1 (5 bases). With 2 bases removed from V and 6 bases from J, the gap between germline ends came to 20 bases. The CDR3 runs 16 residues. Germline lookup yields CDR1 SGDLS and CDR2 YYNGEE. CDR3 DNA sequence: TGTGCCAGCAGCGTCCAAATCCGGGCCTTGGGGCATGGCTACACCTTC. Protein product: CASSVQIRALGHGYTF.

V is TRBV6-4 and J is TRBJ2-1, with 10 bases fitting TRBD2. V lost 5 bases and J lost 0; bases outside the gene matches: 1. This CDR3 is 15 amino acids long. Germline CDR1 reads MRHNA; CDR2 reads SNTAGT. CDR3 protein: CASSRTSGSYNEQFF. The CDR3 region has the DNA TGTGCCAGCAGTCGGACTAGCGGCTCCTACAATGAGCAGTTCTTC.

This clone was recorded a few times. The chain carries TRBV7-2 and TRBJ1-5; D is unresolved. Germline V gene data show CDR1 as SGHTA and CDR2 as FQGNSA. This CDR3 has 12 amino acids. V was clipped by 3 bases and J by 4 bases, with 4 bases between them. The CDR3 bases are TGTGCCAGCAGCTTGTTTAATCAGCCCCAGCATTTT. It is translated as CASSLFNQPQHF. The entire variable domain, with the rest obtained from reference TRBV7-2 and TRBJ1-5, is as follows: GAGVSQSPSNKVTEKGKDVELRCDPISGHTALYWYRQSLGQGLEFLIYFQGNSAPDKSGLPSDRFSAERTGGSVSTLTIQRTQQEDSAVYLCASSLFNQPQHFGDGTRLSIL.

This sequence joins TRBV5-5 and TRBJ1-5; D is unresolved. Germline CDR1 is SGHKS and CDR2 is YYEKEE (reference sequence). V was shortened by 4 bases and J by 5 bases, with 13 bases between the two germline ends. The CDR3 spans 14 residues. CDR3 nucleotide sequence: TGTGCCAGCAGCCAGAGTAGTGGCGATCAGCCCCAGCATTTT. This encodes CASSQSSGDQPQHF.